This TCR beta chain was captured by sequencing in a study of shared clonotypes between healthy human individuals. Study summary: Donor composition was a couple of women and a few men, aged 18 to 49.

Between the trimmed V and J ends, which lost 7 bases and 0 bases, there was a span of 19 bases. Looked up from germline, CDR1 is MDHEN and CDR2 is SYDVKM. The CDR3 has 16 amino acids. With unsorted samples, genomic DNA was obtained from 80 million to 100 million PBMCs. Unsorted PBMC samples were amplified in replicate PCRs containing 300 ng DNA, roughly 33,000 T cell genomes. TCRdb's table, derived via immunoSEQ multiplex PCR, lists solely in-frame clones and lacks some. The table lists about 480,000 clones, 79% of them singletons. The chain combines TRBV28 with TRBJ2-7; tentatively, D is TRBD2 (5 bases). Sequencing input: PBMCs. This receptor was obtained from a woman in her 40s in good health. Some clones in this sample may be carry-over from other donors' samples. CDR3: CASNALGGGSSYEQYF. CDR3 DNA: TGTGCCAGCAATGCCCTCGGAGGAGGCAGCTCCTACGAGCAGTACTTC.